These 3 T cell receptor beta chains share one sample of origin, sequenced in a study of metastatic and nonmetastatic thyroid tumors. No patient had received any treatment before thyroid surgery. TCRdb re-processed the PCR reads through MiXCR. In the table there are 10,000 to 15,000 clones, roughly 28% of which are singletons. The sequenced sample consisted of tumor tissue. The receptors were gathered from a female donor with papillary thyroid cancer or a benign thyroid nodule (not recorded which). Some clones in this sample may be carry-over from other donors' samples.

The gene calls are TRBV11-3 and TRBJ1-1; D is perhaps TRBD1 (5 bases). The V gene's germline CDR1 is SGHNT and CDR2 YENEEA. The CDR3 has 13 amino acids. The V and J ends lost 1 base and 3 bases respectively, with 6 bases between them. CDR3 loop: CASSLGGDTEAFF. In nucleotides, the CDR3 is TGTGCCAGCAGCTTAGGAGGGGACACTGAAGCTTTCTTT.

The rearrangement links TRBV20-1 to TRBJ1-3; possibly TRBD1 for D (6 bases). CDR1 is DFQATT, CDR2 SNEGSKA, per germline (reference sequence). This CDR3 has 16 amino acids. The V end was cut by 0 bases, the J end by 0 bases, with 12 bases between. This CDR3 is CSARDIVGGSGNTIYF. CDR3 coding DNA: TGCAGTGCTAGAGATATCGTAGGGGGCTCTGGAAACACCATATATTTT.

The rearrangement uses TRBV20-1 and TRBJ1-6; a weak D match, TRBD1 (5 bases). The V and J ends lost 0 bases and 10 bases respectively, with 13 bases between them. Germline CDR1 is DFQATT and CDR2 is SNEGSKA (reference sequence). The CDR3 is 14 residues long. In DNA, the CDR3 is TGCAGTGCTAGAGAGATGGGAGGGGACTCACCCCTCCACTTT. It yields the protein CSAREMGGDSPLHF.